The sequence of this T cell receptor (beta chain) was determined in a study of blood T cells in healthy people across ages. Trimming removed 6 bases at V and 8 bases at J, with 17 bases between. Germline CDR1 is MNHEY and CDR2 is SMNVEV (reference sequence). The CDR3 length is 14 residues. Study observations and caveats: Samples with more naive T cells showed higher observed beta diversity. TCR beta diversity per million T cells fell roughly linearly with age.

Primed by a sample-barcoded 5' primer and a J-beta primer mix, a second PCR proceeded for about 6 to 12 cycles. Each CDR3 protein is one row after TCRdb ran MiXCR on the 5' RACE reads. The table has 1.2 million to 1.5 million distinct CDR3 sequences, around two fifths seen once; the top ten hold approximately 7.9%. This clonotype was detected a few times. The target antigen is unknown. The chain links TRBV27 to TRBJ2-1; maybe TRBD1 (5 bases). The receptor was derived from a woman younger than 30 in good health. Specimen: blood. The CDR3, as DNA: TGTGCCAGCAGCCCACGCGCAGGGTCCCATGAGCAGTTCTTC. It yields the protein CASSPRAGSHEQFF.